This T cell receptor (beta chain) was profiled in a study of blood T cell repertoires in COVID-19. Background on the study: Sites across the United States, Italy and Spain contributed samples from acute and convalescent COVID-19.

Germline assignment: CDR1 SEHNR and CDR2 FQNEAQ (reference sequence). The CDR3 consists of 14 residues. Trimming removed 5 bases from V and 3 bases from J, with 13 bases in between. The assay was immunoSEQ multiplex PCR, and TCRdb's table has in-frame clones only and misses some. The table shows roughly 260,000 clones, with roughly 82% occurring only once. The sample was peripheral blood. This TCR came from a woman aged 70-85 years with acute or convalescent COVID-19. The chain joins TRBV7-9 to TRBJ1-2; D ambiguous. The CDR3 is CASSLMGNDYGYTF. CDR3 bases: TGTGCCAGCAGCCTAATGGGCAACGACTATGGCTACACCTTC.